This T cell receptor beta chain was found in a study of cytomegalovirus exposure and HLA in healthy donors (dated by TCRdb to 2015 to 2018). Background for the entire study: According to a later analysis, the 120 or so validation repertoires were produced on the same platform as the 666 repertoires of the first cohort. The study was designed to test whether signatures of past pathogen exposure could be identified by cataloging public T cell receptors. Along with the approximately 700-subject first cohort, a separate validation cohort of over a hundred different subjects was used. The study combined high-throughput TCR immunosequencing, statistical association of individual TCRs with disease status, and machine learning to predict cytomegalovirus infection status. Beyond this particular receptor, the publication reports: The study listed 150 to 200 TCR beta chains as associated with cytomegalovirus. The authors suggested that the approach could potentially be generalized to other disease states and immunological phenotypes. Subsequent analysis determined that TCRs grouped into clusters in the first cohort also showed a tendency toward co-occurrence across the 120 or so validation repertoires, and 85% to 95% of cluster scores exceeded 0. Most TCR sequences were observed very rarely across donors, whereas some public TCRs were present in many individuals. The classifier was reported to diagnose cytomegalovirus status with high specificity and sensitivity in both the original cohort and the validation cohort. All 130 or so repertoires were used to score co-occurrence in the validation cohort in a later analysis, because that analysis had no HLA typing for the cohort. A few of the identified cytomegalovirus-associated TCR beta chains were confirmed in vitro to be specific for cytomegalovirus antigens.

The donors belonged to the validation cohort of 120 subjects, which was separate from the roughly 700-subject first cohort. Libraries were built with the immunoSEQ multiplex PCR assay. In the source study's methods: A statistical classification framework was developed to diagnose cytomegalovirus status using the catalog of TCR beta chain sequences. Imported from immuneACCESS, the table was reduced by TCRdb to in-frame sequences with V and J called. These copies leave out some clones; in studies compared against another copy, an unresolved V gene accounts for under half, and the cause of the remainder is not known. V, J and clone size derive from that table, while D and trimming were established from the DNA sequence. This sample holds 240,000 or so clones; about 86% were observed only once. The ten largest clones capture over 0.95% of the sample. This clone was seen a single time. What this receptor recognizes is not known. Within one base of it there is no much larger clone, and no base qualities were kept.

The sequence was collected from a woman aged 25 to 39 in good health and CMV-seropositive. The sequencing input was PBMCs.

The CDR3 reads as follows: CASSPNGLAADTQYF. In nucleotides, the sequence is TGTGCCAGCAGCCCAAACGGACTAGCGGCAGATACGCAGTATTTT. The sequence joins TRBV28 to TRBJ2-3; TRBD2 aligns with 10 central bases. Trimming leaves V shorter by 6 bases and J shorter by 4 bases, with the junction holding 7 bases beyond the gene matches. Taken from cysteine to phenylalanine, the CDR3 has 15 residues. CDR3 DNA only is kept here, 45 bases in frame from base 1. The germline V gene supplies CDR1 MDHEN and CDR2 SYDVKM. With the portions outside the CDR3 filled from the reference TRBV28 and TRBJ2-3 genes, the complete variable region becomes DVKVTQSSRYLVKRTGEKVFLECVQDMDHENMFWYRQDPGLGLRLIYFSYDVKMKEKGDIPEGYSVSREKKERFSLILESASTNQTSMYLCASSPNGLAADTQYFGPGTRLTVL.